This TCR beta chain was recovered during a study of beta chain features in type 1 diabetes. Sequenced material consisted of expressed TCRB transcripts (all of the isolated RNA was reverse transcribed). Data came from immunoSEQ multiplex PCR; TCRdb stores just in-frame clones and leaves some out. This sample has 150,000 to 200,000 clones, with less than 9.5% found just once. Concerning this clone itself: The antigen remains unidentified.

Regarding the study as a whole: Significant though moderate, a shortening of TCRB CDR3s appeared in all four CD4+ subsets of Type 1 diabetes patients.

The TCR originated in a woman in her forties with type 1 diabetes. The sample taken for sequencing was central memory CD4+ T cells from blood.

CDR3: CASSLGGGRPETQYF. The CDR3, as DNA: TGTGCCAGCAGCTTAGGCGGGGGGCGCCCAGAGACCCAGTACTTC. The rearrangement uses TRBV7-2 and TRBJ2-5; 8 nucleotides match TRBD2. The trim removed 1 base at V and 4 bases at J, leaving 5 bases unmatched. There are 15 residues in the CDR3. The germline CDR1 and CDR2 sequences are SGHTA and FQGNSA.